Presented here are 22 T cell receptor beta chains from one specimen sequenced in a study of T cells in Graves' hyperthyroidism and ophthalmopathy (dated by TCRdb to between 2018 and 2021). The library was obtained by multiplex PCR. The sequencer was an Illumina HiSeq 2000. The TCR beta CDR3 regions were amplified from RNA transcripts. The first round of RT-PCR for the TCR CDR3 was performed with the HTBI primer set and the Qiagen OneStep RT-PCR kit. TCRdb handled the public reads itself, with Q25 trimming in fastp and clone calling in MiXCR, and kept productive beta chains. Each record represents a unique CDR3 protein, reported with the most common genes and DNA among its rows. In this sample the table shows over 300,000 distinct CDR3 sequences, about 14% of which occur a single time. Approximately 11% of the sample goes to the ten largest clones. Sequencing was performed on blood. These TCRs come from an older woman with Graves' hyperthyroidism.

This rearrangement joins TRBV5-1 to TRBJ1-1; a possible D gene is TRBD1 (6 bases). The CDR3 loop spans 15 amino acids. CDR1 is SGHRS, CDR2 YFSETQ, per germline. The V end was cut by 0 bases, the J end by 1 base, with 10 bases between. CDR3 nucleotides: TGCGCCAGCAGCTTGGTCACGGGGGCGAACACTGAAGCTTTCTTT. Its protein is CASSLVTGANTEAFF. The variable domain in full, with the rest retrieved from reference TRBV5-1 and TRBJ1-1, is KAGVTQTPRYLIKTRGQQVTLSCSPISGHRSVSWYQQTPGQGLQFLFEYFSETQRNKGNFPGRFSGRQFSNSRSEMNVSTLELGDSALYLCASSLVTGANTEAFFGQGTRLTVV.

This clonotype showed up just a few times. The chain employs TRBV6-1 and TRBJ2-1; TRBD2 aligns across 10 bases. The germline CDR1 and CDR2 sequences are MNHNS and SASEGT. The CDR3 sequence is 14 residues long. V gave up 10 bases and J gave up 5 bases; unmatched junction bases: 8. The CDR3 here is CAIISGRADNEQFF. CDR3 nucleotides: TGTGCCATCATCAGCGGGAGGGCCGACAATGAGCAGTTCTTC.

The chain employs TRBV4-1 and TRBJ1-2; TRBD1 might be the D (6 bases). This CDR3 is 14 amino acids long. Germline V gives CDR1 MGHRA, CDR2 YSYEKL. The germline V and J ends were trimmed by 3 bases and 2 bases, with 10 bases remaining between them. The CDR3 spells CASSQVTGNYGYTF. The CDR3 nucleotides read TGCGCCAGCAGCCAGGTGACAGGAAACTATGGCTACACCTTC.

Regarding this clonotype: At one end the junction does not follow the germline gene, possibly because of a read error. The CDR3 DNA reads TGTGCCAGCCTCCAGCGGGGACTTAGGGCCCACGAGCAGCACTTC. It encodes CASLQRGLRAHEQHF. This chain connects TRBV7-3 to TRBJ2-7, with 7 positions matching TRBD2. In germline, CDR1 is SGHTA, CDR2 FQGTGA. There are 15 residues in the CDR3.

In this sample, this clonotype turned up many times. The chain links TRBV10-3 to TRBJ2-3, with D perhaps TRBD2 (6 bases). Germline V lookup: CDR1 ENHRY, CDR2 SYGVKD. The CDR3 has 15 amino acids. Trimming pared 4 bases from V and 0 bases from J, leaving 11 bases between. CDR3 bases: TGTGCCATCAGTGCACCTAGCGCCAGCACAGATACGCAGTATTTT. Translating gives CAISAPSASTDTQYF.

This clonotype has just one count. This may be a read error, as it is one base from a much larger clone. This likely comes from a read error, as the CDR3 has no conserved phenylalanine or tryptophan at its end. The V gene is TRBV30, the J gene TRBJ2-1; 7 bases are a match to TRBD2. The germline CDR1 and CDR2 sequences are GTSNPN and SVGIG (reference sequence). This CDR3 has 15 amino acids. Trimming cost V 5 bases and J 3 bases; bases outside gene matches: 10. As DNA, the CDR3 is TGTGCCTGGGGGAGGGGTCCCCTTCTCTACAATGAGCAGTTCTAC. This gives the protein CAWGRGPLLYNEQFY.

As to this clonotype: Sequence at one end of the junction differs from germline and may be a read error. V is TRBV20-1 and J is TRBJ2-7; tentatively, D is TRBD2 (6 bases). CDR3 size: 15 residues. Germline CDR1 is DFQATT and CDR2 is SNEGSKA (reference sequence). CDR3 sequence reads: CGARVIAGSFNEQYF. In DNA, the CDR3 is TGCGGTGCTAGAGTGATTGCCGGGAGTTTTAACGAGCAGTACTTC.

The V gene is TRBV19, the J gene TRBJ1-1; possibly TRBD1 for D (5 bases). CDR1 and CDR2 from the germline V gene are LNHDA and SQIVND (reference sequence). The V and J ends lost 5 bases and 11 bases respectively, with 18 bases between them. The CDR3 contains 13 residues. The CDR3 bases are TGTGCCAGTAGTCCAGATGACCGGGGGTTGGCTTTCTTT. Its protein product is CASSPDDRGLAFF.

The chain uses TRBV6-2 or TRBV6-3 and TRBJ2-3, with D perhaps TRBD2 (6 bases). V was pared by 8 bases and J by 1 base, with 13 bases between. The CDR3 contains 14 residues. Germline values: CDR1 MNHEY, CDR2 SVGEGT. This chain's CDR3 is CASGRGTRTDTQYF. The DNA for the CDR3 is TGTGCCAGCGGGCGTGGGACTCGCACAGATACGCAGTATTTT.

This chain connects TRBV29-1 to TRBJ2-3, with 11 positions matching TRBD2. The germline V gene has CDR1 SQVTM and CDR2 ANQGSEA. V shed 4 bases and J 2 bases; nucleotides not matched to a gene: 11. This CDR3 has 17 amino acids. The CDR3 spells CSVGGGGTSGTTDTQYF. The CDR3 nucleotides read TGCAGCGTTGGTGGAGGGGGGACTAGCGGAACCACAGATACGCAGTATTTT.

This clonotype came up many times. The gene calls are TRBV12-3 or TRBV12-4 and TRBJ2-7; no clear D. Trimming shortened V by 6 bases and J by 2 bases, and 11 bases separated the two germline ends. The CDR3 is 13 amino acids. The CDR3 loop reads CASRWQETYEQYF. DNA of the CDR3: TGTGCCAGCAGGTGGCAGGAGACCTACGAGCAGTACTTC.

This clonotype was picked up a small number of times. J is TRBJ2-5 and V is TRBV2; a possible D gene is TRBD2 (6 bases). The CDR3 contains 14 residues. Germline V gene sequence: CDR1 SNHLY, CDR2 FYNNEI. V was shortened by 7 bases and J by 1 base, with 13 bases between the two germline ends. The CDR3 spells CASTKLAPQETQYF. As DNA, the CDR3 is TGTGCCAGCACTAAACTAGCTCCCCAAGAGACCCAGTACTTC.

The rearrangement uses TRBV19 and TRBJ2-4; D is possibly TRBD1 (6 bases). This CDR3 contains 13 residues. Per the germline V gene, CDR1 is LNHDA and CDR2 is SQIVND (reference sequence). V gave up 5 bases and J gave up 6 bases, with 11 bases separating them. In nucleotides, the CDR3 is TGTGCCAGTAGTGCATCCAGGGGAAACATTCAGTACTTC. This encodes CASSASRGNIQYF.

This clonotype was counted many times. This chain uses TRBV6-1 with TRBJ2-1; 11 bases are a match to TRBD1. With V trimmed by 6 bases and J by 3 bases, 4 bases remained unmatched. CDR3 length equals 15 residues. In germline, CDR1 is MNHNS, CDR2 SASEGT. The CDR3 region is CASSPGTGGYNEQFF. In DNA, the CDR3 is TGTGCCAGCAGCCCCGGGACAGGGGGCTACAATGAGCAGTTCTTC.

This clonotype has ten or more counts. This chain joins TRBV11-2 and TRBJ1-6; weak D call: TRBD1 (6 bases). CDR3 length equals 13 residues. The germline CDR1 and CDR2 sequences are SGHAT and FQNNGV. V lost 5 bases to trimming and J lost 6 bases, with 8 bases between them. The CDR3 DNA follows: TGTGCCAGCAGCGGACAGCCTAATTCACCCCTCCACTTT. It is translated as CASSGQPNSPLHF.

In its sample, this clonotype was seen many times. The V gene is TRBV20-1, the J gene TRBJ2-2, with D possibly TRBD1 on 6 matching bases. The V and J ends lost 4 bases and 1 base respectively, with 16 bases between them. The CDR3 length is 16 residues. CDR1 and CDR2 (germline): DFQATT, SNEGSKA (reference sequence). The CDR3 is CSAIGGRSENTGELFF. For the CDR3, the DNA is TGCAGTGCTATTGGGGGCAGAAGCGAGAACACCGGGGAGCTGTTTTTT.

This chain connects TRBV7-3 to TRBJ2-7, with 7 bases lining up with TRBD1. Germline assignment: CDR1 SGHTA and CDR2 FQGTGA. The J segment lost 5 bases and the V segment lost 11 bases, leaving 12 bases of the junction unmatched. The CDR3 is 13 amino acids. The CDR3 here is CAWGTALNHEQYF. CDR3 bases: TGTGCCTGGGGGACAGCCTTAAACCACGAGCAGTACTTC.

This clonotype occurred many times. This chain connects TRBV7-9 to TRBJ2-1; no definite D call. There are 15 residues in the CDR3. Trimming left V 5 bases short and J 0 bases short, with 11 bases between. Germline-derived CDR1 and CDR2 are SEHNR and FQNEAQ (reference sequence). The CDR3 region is CASSPRGSSYNEQFF. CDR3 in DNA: TGTGCCAGCAGCCCACGCGGTAGCTCCTACAATGAGCAGTTCTTC.

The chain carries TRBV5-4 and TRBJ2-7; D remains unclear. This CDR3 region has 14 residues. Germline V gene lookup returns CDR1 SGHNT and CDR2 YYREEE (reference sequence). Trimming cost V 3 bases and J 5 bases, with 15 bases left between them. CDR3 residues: CASSSRVSVNEQYF. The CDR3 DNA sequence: TGTGCCAGCAGCTCAAGGGTGTCAGTGAACGAGCAGTACTTC. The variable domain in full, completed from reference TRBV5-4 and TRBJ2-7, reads ETGVTQSPTHLIKTRGQQVTLRCSSQSGHNTVSWYQQALGQGPQFIFQYYREEENGRGNFPPRFSGLQFPNYSSELNVNALELDDSALYLCASSSRVSVNEQYFGPGTRLTVT.

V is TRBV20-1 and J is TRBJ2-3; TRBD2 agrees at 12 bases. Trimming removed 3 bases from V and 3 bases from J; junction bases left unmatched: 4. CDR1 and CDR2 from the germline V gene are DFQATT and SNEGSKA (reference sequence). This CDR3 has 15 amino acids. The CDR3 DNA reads TGCAGTGCTAGTTCTAGCGGGAGGGCGACAGATACGCAGTATTTT. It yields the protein CSASSSGRATDTQYF.

The DNA for the CDR3 is TGTGCCACCCGGATAGCGGGAGGATCCGAGCAGTACTTC. Translated: CATRIAGGSEQYF. The V call is TRBV19, the J call TRBJ2-7, with 10 bases aligning to TRBD2. Germline CDR1 is LNHDA and CDR2 is SQIVND (reference sequence). CDR3 length equals 13 residues. J lost 6 bases, V lost 10 bases, and 9 bases had no gene match.

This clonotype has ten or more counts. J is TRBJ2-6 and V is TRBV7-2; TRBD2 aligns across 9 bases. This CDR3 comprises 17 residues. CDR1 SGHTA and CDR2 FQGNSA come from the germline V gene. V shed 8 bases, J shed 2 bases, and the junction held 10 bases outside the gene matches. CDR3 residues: CASGAGGYPPGANVLTF. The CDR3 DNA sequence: TGTGCCAGCGGAGCGGGAGGATACCCACCTGGGGCCAACGTCCTGACTTTC.